This T cell receptor beta chain emerged from a study of blood T cell repertoires in COVID-19. On the study more broadly: COVID-19 samples from acute and convalescent phases originated in the United States, Italy and Spain.

Original data processing: Estimation of nucleated cell counts was performed using reference gene primer amplification. Produced via immunoSEQ multiplex PCR; TCRdb's table is partial and in-frame only. The DNA gave D and trimming, while V, J and clone size come from that table. The sample yields under 300,000 clones, around 90% seen once. The CDR3 has 17 residues. Germline CDR1 SGHTS, CDR2 YDEGEE. Trimming pared 4 bases from V and 3 bases from J, leaving 22 bases between. The sequence was collected from a woman aged 40 to 49 with acute or convalescent COVID-19. Source material: peripheral blood. The chain employs TRBV5-8 and TRBJ1-2, with D perhaps matching TRBD1 (5 bases). The CDR3 region has the DNA TGTGCCAGCAGCCGGAACAGGAACCCTCTTGCCGACTATGGCTACACCTTC. Residues: CASSRNRNPLADYGYTF.